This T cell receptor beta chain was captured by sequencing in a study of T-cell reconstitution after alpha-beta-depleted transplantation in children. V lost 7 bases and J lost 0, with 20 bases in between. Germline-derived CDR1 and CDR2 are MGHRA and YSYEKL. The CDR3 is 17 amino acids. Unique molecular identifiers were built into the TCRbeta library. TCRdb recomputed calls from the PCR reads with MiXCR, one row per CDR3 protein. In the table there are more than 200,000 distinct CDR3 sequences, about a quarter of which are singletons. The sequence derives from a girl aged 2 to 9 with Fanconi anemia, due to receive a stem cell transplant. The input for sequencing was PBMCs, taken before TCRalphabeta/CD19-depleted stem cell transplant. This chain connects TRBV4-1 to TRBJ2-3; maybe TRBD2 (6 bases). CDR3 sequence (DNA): TGCGCCAGCACCGATGCGGGGCCCATGTCGAGCACAGATACGCAGTATTTT. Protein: CASTDAGPMSSTDTQYF.